This T cell receptor beta chain comes out of a study of CD8 T cells in Susac syndrome. Study results and caveats: TCR sequencing and HLA analysis covered a relatively small number of individuals.

CD8+ and CD4+ T cells were negatively isolated; TEMRA cells were FACS-enriched. This CDR3 comprises 11 residues. The V end was cut by 10 bases, the J end by 8 bases, with 11 bases between. In germline, CDR1 is SGHAT, CDR2 FQNNGV. With respect to this clonotype: Its antigen is currently unknown.

Random hexamers were used to reverse transcribe the RNA input (roughly 0.5 to 1 ug). Across 54 Vbeta and 13 Jbeta, immunoSEQ multiplex PCR amplified TCR beta CDR3. TCRdb reprocessed the immunoSEQ multiplex PCR reads with MiXCR, giving one entry per CDR3 protein. The data contain some 160,000 distinct CDR3 sequences, around 95% of them singletons. This receptor was identified in a human donor with multiple sclerosis. This chain connects TRBV11-2 to TRBJ2-2; unclear D gene. The sample was CD8+ T cells from PBMCs. The CDR3, as DNA: TGTGCCATCCCCTGGGCGGGGGAGCTGTTTTTT. Protein product: CAIPWAGELFF. Together with reference TRBV11-2 and TRBJ2-2, the CDR3 gives the full variable domain: EAGVAQSPRYKIIEKRQSVAFWCNPISGHATLYWYQQILGQGPKLLIQFQNNGVVDDSQLPKDRFSAERLKGVDSTLKIQPAKLEDSAVYLCAIPWAGELFFGEGSRLTVL.